What follows are 12 T cell receptor beta chains derived from one specimen sequenced in a study of OX40 agonist ivuxolimab in advanced cancers. Profiled with immunoSEQ multiplex PCR; TCRdb holds only in-frame clones, not every one. Of about 30,000 clones listed, just under 90% are singletons. The sample here was CD4+ or CD8+ T cells sorted from blood, taken in a trial of the OX40 agonist ivuxolimab. These receptors originate from an adult with an advanced solid tumor such as melanoma, head and neck, liver or kidney cancer.

This clone has just one count. V is TRBV7-9 and J is TRBJ2-1, with D tentatively TRBD1 (6 bases). V gave up 2 bases and J gave up 8 bases, with 10 bases separating them. This CDR3 spans 13 amino acids. The germline V gene has CDR1 SEHNR and CDR2 FQNEAQ (reference sequence). CDR3 coding DNA: TGTGCCAGCAGCTTACAGGGGTGGGATGAGCAGTTCTTC. The encoded protein is CASSLQGWDEQFF.

The genes are TRBV29-1 and TRBJ1-1; D call uncertain. The V gene lost 4 bases and the J gene lost 3 bases, with 15 bases spanning the gap. The CDR3 totals 14 residues. Germline V CDR1 and CDR2: SQVTM, ANQGSEA. CDR3 nucleotides: TGCAGCGTTGCTTATATTCGCCGGGACACTGAAGCTTTCTTT. Its translation is CSVAYIRRDTEAFF.

The rearrangement links TRBV10-1 to TRBJ2-1, with a tentative D call TRBD2 (5 bases). V gave up 0 bases and J gave up 3 bases, with 18 bases separating them. The germline V gene has CDR1 WNHNN and CDR2 SYGVQD (reference sequence). The CDR3 runs 18 residues. This CDR3 is CASSESFAGVPDYNEQFF. The CDR3 DNA is TGCGCCAGCAGTGAGTCTTTCGCCGGGGTACCGGACTACAATGAGCAGTTCTTC.

The chain has TRBV19 and TRBJ2-7, with 11 bases fitting TRBD1. Losses at the gene ends were 5 bases for V and 4 bases for J; bases not matched to a gene: 4. The CDR3 is made up of 14 amino acids. Germline CDR1 and CDR2: LNHDA and SQIVND (reference sequence). CDR3 bases: TGTGCCAGTAGTTTCGGGACAGGGGGATACGAGCAGTACTTC. Translated, it gives CASSFGTGGYEQYF.

The rearrangement uses TRBV19 and TRBJ2-5, with TRBD1 matching over 7 bases. CDR1 and CDR2 (germline): LNHDA, SQIVND (reference sequence). Losses at the gene ends were 1 base for V and 4 bases for J; bases not matched to a gene: 3. The length of the CDR3 is 14 residues. The CDR3 loop is CASSIGGGRETQYF. CDR3 coding DNA: TGTGCCAGTAGTATAGGAGGGGGCAGAGAGACCCAGTACTTC.

This chain joins TRBV7-8 and TRBJ1-5; D not resolved. Trimming removed 2 bases from V and 7 bases from J, with 9 bases in between. Germline CDR1 is SGHVS and CDR2 is FQNEAQ. The CDR3 is made up of 13 amino acids. The CDR3 loop reads CASSLNGVQPQHF. The CDR3 bases are TGTGCCAGCAGCTTAAATGGGGTACAGCCCCAGCATTTT.

This clone was seen more than once but under ten times. J is TRBJ2-7 and V is TRBV7-6; TRBD1 matches at 9 bases. J gave up 4 bases and V 1 base, and 17 bases lay outside the gene matches. This CDR3 spans 19 amino acids. The V gene's germline CDR1 is SGHVS and CDR2 FNYEAQ. For the CDR3, the DNA is TGTGCCAGCAGCTTAGGAAGCCCCGGGACAGGGTCTCCTAGGTACGAGCAGTACTTC. It is translated as CASSLGSPGTGSPRYEQYF.

The chain recombines TRBV4-1 with TRBJ1-5, with 7 bases that match TRBD1. This CDR3 region has 14 residues. Germline loops: CDR1 MGHRA, CDR2 YSYEKL. Trimming cost V 4 bases and J 3 bases; bases outside gene matches: 3. The CDR3 is CASSLDRANQPQHF. For the CDR3, the DNA is TGCGCCAGCAGCCTCGACAGGGCCAATCAGCCCCAGCATTTT.

J is TRBJ2-7 and V is TRBV9; a possible D gene is TRBD1 (5 bases). Germline lookup yields CDR1 SGDLS and CDR2 YYNGEE. Trimming cost V 4 bases and J 4 bases, with 12 bases left between them. The CDR3 totals 13 residues. The CDR3 nucleotides are TGTGCCAGCAGCTTCGGACACCAATACGAGCAGTACTTC. This encodes CASSFGHQYEQYF.

This chain connects TRBV27 to TRBJ2-1; 9 bases fit TRBD1. Germline CDR1 reads MNHEY; CDR2 reads SMNVEV (reference sequence). The CDR3 is 14 amino acids. Losses at the gene ends were 6 bases for V and 4 bases for J; bases not matched to a gene: 4. CDR3: CASRTGTGYNEQFF. The CDR3 DNA reads as TGTGCCAGCAGAACCGGGACAGGGTACAATGAGCAGTTCTTC.

This sequence joins TRBV5-1 and TRBJ1-5, with a tentative D call TRBD1 (5 bases). Germline V lookup: CDR1 SGHRS, CDR2 YFSETQ. This CDR3 has 16 residues. Trimming took 4 bases from V and 8 from J, leaving 22 bases between them. The CDR3 DNA reads TGCGCCAGCAGCGCTTACCCCGGGACTCAAACGGAGCCCCAGCATTTT. Translation: CASSAYPGTQTEPQHF.

This chain joins TRBV9 and TRBJ2-7; 9 bases are shared with TRBD2. With 4 bases clipped from V and 2 bases from J, the junction kept 7 bases outside the gene matches. Germline CDR1 SGDLS, CDR2 YYNGEE. This CDR3 comprises 15 residues. The chain's CDR3 is CASSPRLAGTYEQYF. As DNA, the CDR3 is TGTGCCAGCAGCCCCAGGCTAGCGGGAACCTACGAGCAGTACTTC.